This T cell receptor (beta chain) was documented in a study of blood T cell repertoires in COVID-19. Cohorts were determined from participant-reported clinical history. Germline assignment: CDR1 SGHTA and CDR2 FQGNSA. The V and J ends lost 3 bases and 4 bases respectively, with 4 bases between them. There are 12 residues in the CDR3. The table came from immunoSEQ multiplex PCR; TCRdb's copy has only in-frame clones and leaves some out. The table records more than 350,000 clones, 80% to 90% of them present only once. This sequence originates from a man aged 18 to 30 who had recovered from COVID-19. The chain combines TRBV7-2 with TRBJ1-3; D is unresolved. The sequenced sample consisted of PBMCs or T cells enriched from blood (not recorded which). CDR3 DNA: TGTGCCAGCAGCTTTATAGGAAACACCATATATTTT. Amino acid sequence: CASSFIGNTIYF.